This entry lists 23 T cell receptor beta chains sequenced from one sample in a study of blood T cell repertoires in COVID-19. The protocol was immunoSEQ multiplex PCR, while the TCRdb copy is restricted to in-frame clones and leaves out a portion. The table lists about 260,000 clones, 84% of them singletons. The specimen was peripheral blood. Receptor source: a man aged 55 to 70 with acute or convalescent COVID-19.

The chain has TRBV18 and TRBJ2-7, with TRBD1 matching 9 bases. Trimming removed 6 bases from V and 1 base from J; junction bases left unmatched: 10. CDR1 and CDR2 (germline): KGHSH, LQKENI. The CDR3 totals 16 residues. The CDR3 DNA reads TGTGCCAGCTCCCTACGAGGGGACAGGGCTTCCTACGAGCAGTACTTC. It specifies CASSLRGDRASYEQYF. The full variable domain, rest sourced from reference TRBV18 and TRBJ2-7, is NAGVMQNPRHLVRRRGQEARLRCSPMKGHSHVYWYRQLPEEGLKFMVYLQKENIIDESGMPKERFSAEFPKEGPSILRIQQVVRGDSAAYFCASSLRGDRASYEQYFGPGTRLTVT.

This chain joins TRBV14 and TRBJ2-1; 7 nucleotides align to TRBD2. Germline CDR1 reads SGHDN; CDR2 reads FVKESK. This CDR3 is 20 amino acids long. Trimming took 4 bases from V and 0 from J; bases not matched to a gene: 18. The CDR3 region is CASSLIPNLLASSSYNEQFF. Written as DNA, the CDR3 is TGTGCCAGCAGCCTGATCCCCAACCTACTAGCGTCCAGCTCCTACAATGAGCAGTTCTTC. The whole variable domain, remainder taken from reference TRBV14 and TRBJ2-1, is EAGVTQFPSHSVIEKGQTVTLRCDPISGHDNLYWYRRVMGKEIKFLLHFVKESKQDESGMPNNRFLAERTGGTYSTLKVQPAELEDSGVYFCASSLIPNLLASSSYNEQFFGPGTRLTVL.

J is TRBJ2-7 and V is TRBV6-4; D ambiguous. Germline V CDR1 and CDR2: MRHNA, SNTAGT. Trimming left V 2 bases short and J 3 bases short, with 5 bases between. This CDR3 comprises 12 residues. CDR3 sequence reads: CASSDPCYEQYF. For the CDR3, the DNA is TGTGCCAGCAGTGACCCTTGCTACGAGCAGTACTTC.

CDR3: CASSLHGSGYEQYF. CDR3 DNA: TGTGCCAGCAGCTTGCACGGTTCTGGTTACGAGCAGTACTTC. The rearrangement joins TRBV5-4 to TRBJ2-7; D is uncertain. The germline V gene has CDR1 SGHNT and CDR2 YYREEE (reference sequence). This CDR3 spans 14 amino acids. V was trimmed by 1 base and J by 4 bases, leaving 12 bases between them. The entire variable domain, with the rest obtained from reference TRBV5-4 and TRBJ2-7, is as follows: ETGVTQSPTHLIKTRGQQVTLRCSSQSGHNTVSWYQQALGQGPQFIFQYYREEENGRGNFPPRFSGLQFPNYSSELNVNALELDDSALYLCASSLHGSGYEQYFGPGTRLTVT.

This chain uses TRBV19 with TRBJ2-2; 7 bases are a match to TRBD1. CDR3 length equals 15 residues. Germline CDR1 and CDR2: LNHDA and SQIVND (reference sequence). The trim removed 7 bases at V and 5 bases at J, leaving 10 bases unmatched. CDR3 sequence reads: CASKSGTALTGELFF. As DNA, the CDR3 is TGTGCCAGTAAGTCCGGGACAGCCCTTACCGGGGAGCTGTTTTTT. Full variable domain (remainder filled in from reference TRBV19 and TRBJ2-2): DGGITQSPKYLFRKEGQNVTLSCEQNLNHDAMYWYRQDPGQGLRLIYYSQIVNDFQKGDIAEGYSVSREKKESFPLTVTSAQKNPTAFYLCASKSGTALTGELFFGEGSRLTVL.

The gene calls are TRBV6-6 and TRBJ2-1; 11 bases align to TRBD2. The ends lost 10 bases at V and 1 base at J; junction bases unmatched: 6. Germline V gives CDR1 MNHNY, CDR2 SVGAGI (reference sequence). This CDR3 is 15 amino acids long. The CDR3 reads CATQTSGSSYNEQFF. CDR3 sequence (DNA): TGTGCCACACAAACTAGCGGGAGTTCCTACAATGAGCAGTTCTTC.

This rearrangement joins TRBV7-3 to TRBJ2-3; D ambiguous. CDR3 length: 14 residues. Germline CDR1 reads SGHTA; CDR2 reads FQGTGA. V lost 5 bases to trimming and J lost 4 bases, with 13 bases between them. The CDR3 nucleotides are TGTGCCAGCAGCCCTCTCTCACAGTCAGATACGCAGTATTTT. Translating it yields CASSPLSQSDTQYF.

The V gene is TRBV7-9, the J gene TRBJ2-3; 11 nucleotides match TRBD2. J lost 3 bases, V lost 5 bases, and 4 bases had no gene match. This CDR3 has 15 amino acids. The V gene's germline CDR1 is SEHNR and CDR2 FQNEAQ (reference sequence). The CDR3 DNA reads TGTGCCAGCAGCCCAAGACTAGCGGGAACAGATACGCAGTATTTT. It is translated as CASSPRLAGTDTQYF.

V is TRBV7-2 and J is TRBJ1-5, with 7 bases that match TRBD1. The J segment lost 2 bases and the V segment lost 2 bases, leaving 6 bases of the junction unmatched. CDR3 length equals 16 residues. Germline V CDR1 and CDR2: SGHTA, FQGNSA. CDR3 in amino acids: CASSLIGQVRNQPQHF. The CDR3 bases are TGTGCCAGCAGCTTAATTGGACAGGTACGCAATCAGCCCCAGCATTTT.

The chain uses TRBV6-5 and TRBJ2-3; a weak D match, TRBD2 (5 bases). Germline CDR1 and CDR2: MNHEY and SVGAGI. The V end was cut by 2 bases, the J end by 5 bases, with 5 bases between. This CDR3 region has 12 residues. The CDR3 reads CASSYRGDTQYF. The CDR3 DNA sequence: TGTGCCAGCAGTTACCGGGGAGATACGCAGTATTTT.

This clone was counted once. J is TRBJ2-2 and V is TRBV3-1 (or the pseudogene TRBV3-2), with 14 nucleotides matching TRBD2. This CDR3 is 18 amino acids long. Trimming cost V 3 bases and J 3 bases; bases outside gene matches: 6. Germline loops: CDR1 LGHDT, CDR2 YNNKEL (reference sequence). This CDR3 reads CASSHGLAGGSYTGELFF. Written as DNA, the CDR3 is TGTGCCAGCAGCCACGGACTAGCGGGGGGCTCGTACACCGGGGAGCTGTTTTTT.

This clone was observed a single time. The chain is built from TRBV3-1 (or the pseudogene TRBV3-2) and TRBJ2-1, with TRBD2 matching over 8 bases. V lost 6 bases, J lost 6 bases, and 7 bases stayed unmatched. CDR1 is LGHDT and CDR2 is YNNKEL in the germline V gene (reference sequence). This CDR3 is 14 amino acids long. The CDR3 is CASSPTSGFNEQFF. CDR3 nucleotides: TGTGCCAGCAGTCCCACTAGCGGATTCAATGAGCAGTTCTTC.

This clone was seen just once. The chain has TRBV19 and TRBJ1-2; 8 nucleotides match TRBD1. Germline V gives CDR1 LNHDA, CDR2 SQIVND (reference sequence). V trimming: 2 bases; J trimming: 4 bases; junction bases outside the gene matches: 12. The CDR3 covers 17 residues. The CDR3 DNA follows: TGTGCCAGTAGTATAACCCTAGCGACAGGGGTCGTCTATGGCTACACCTTC. This translates into CASSITLATGVVYGYTF.

This chain uses TRBV11-2 with TRBJ2-1, with D possibly TRBD1 on 5 matching bases. The ends were cut back, 5 bases at V and 0 bases at J, with 11 bases in the middle. This CDR3 comprises 15 residues. Germline V gives CDR1 SGHAT, CDR2 FQNNGV. The CDR3 region is CASSPRASSYNEQFF. The CDR3 nucleotides are TGTGCCAGCAGCCCCAGGGCCAGCTCCTACAATGAGCAGTTCTTC.

This rearrangement joins TRBV7-6 to TRBJ2-7, with D perhaps TRBD2 (6 bases). This CDR3 contains 14 residues. CDR1 and CDR2 from the germline V gene are SGHVS and FNYEAQ. The V gene lost 3 bases and the J gene lost 3 bases, with 12 bases spanning the gap. The DNA of the CDR3 is TGTGCCAGCAGCTTGGATAGCGGAGACTACGAGCAGTACTTC. Protein: CASSLDSGDYEQYF.

The chain carries TRBV25-1 and TRBJ1-6; the match to TRBD1 covers 8 bases. Trimming took 7 bases from V and 6 from J; bases not matched to a gene: 8. CDR1 and CDR2 (germline): MGHDK, SYGVNS. The CDR3 loop spans 15 amino acids. Here the CDR3 DNA reads TGTGCCAGCACCGTTGACAGGGGATCTAATTCACCCCTCCACTTT. This codes for CASTVDRGSNSPLHF. Full variable domain (missing parts from reference TRBV25-1 and TRBJ1-6): EADIYQTPRYLVIGTGKKITLECSQTMGHDKMYWYQQDPGMELHLIHYSYGVNSTEKGDLSSESTVSRIRTEHFPLTLESARPSHTSQYLCASTVDRGSNSPLHFGNGTRLTVT.

This chain links TRBV28 with TRBJ1-5; D perhaps matches TRBD1 (5 bases). The CDR3 has 13 residues. The germline V gene has CDR1 MDHEN and CDR2 SYDVKM. The V and J ends lost 7 bases and 6 bases respectively, with 13 bases between them. For the CDR3, the DNA is TGTGCCAGCAAGGGGTCGCTGGGTCAGCCCCAGCATTTT. It specifies CASKGSLGQPQHF.

This clone was detected only a few times. This chain links TRBV9 with TRBJ2-7; possible D gene TRBD2, 6 bases. Germline lookup yields CDR1 SGDLS and CDR2 YYNGEE. This CDR3 is 15 amino acids long. Trimming took 2 bases from V and 3 from J, leaving 15 bases between them. CDR3 DNA: TGTGCCAGCAGCGTCCTGGACTACCCAAACTACGAGCAGTACTTC. This sequence encodes CASSVLDYPNYEQYF.

CDR3 protein: CASSPDGGDTQYF. DNA of the CDR3: TGTGCCAGCAGCCCAGACGGGGGGGATACGCAGTATTTT. The rearrangement joins TRBV27 to TRBJ2-3, with 7 bases matching TRBD2. J was trimmed by 6 bases and V by 6 bases; bases with no gene match: 6. Germline loops: CDR1 MNHEY, CDR2 SMNVEV (reference sequence). CDR3 length: 13 residues.

The chain employs TRBV19 and TRBJ1-5, with no clear D. In germline, CDR1 is LNHDA, CDR2 SQIVND (reference sequence). This CDR3 comprises 15 residues. V was clipped by 3 bases and J by 4 bases, with 13 bases between them. For the CDR3, the DNA is TGTGCCAGTAGTATGACGGGAATCGGTAATCAGCCCCAGCATTTT. Translating gives CASSMTGIGNQPQHF. The full variable domain, in which reference TRBV19 and TRBJ1-5 provide the parts outside the CDR3, is DGGITQSPKYLFRKEGQNVTLSCEQNLNHDAMYWYRQDPGQGLRLIYYSQIVNDFQKGDIAEGYSVSREKKESFPLTVTSAQKNPTAFYLCASSMTGIGNQPQHFGDGTRLSIL.

V is TRBV6-6 and J is TRBJ1-2, with 8 bases that match TRBD1. The ends lost 2 bases at V and 7 bases at J; junction bases unmatched: 3. The CDR3 loop spans 13 amino acids. The germline gives CDR1 MNHNY, CDR2 SVGAGI (reference sequence). CDR3 nucleotides: TGTGCCAGCAGTTACATACAGGGGGGTGGCTACACCTTC. Protein product: CASSYIQGGGYTF.

V gene TRBV10-1 combines with J gene TRBJ2-3; the match to TRBD2 covers 8 bases. The germline V gene encodes CDR1 WNHNN and CDR2 SYGVQD (reference sequence). The V and J ends lost 3 bases and 1 base, in that order; junction bases with no gene match: 12. There are 18 residues in the CDR3. The CDR3 region has the DNA TGCGCCAGCAGTGACCTTCTGACTAGCGTGGACCGCACAGATACGCAGTATTTT. Its protein product is CASSDLLTSVDRTDTQYF.

This clone was recorded only once. The chain recombines TRBV29-1 with TRBJ2-7, with TRBD2 matching 10 bases. The trim removed 6 bases at V and 0 bases at J, leaving 11 bases unmatched. This CDR3 has 16 amino acids. In germline, CDR1 is SQVTM, CDR2 ANQGSEA. The CDR3 protein is CSVRRGLAGDSYEQYF. CDR3 coding DNA: TGCAGCGTCCGCCGGGGCCTAGCGGGAGACTCCTACGAGCAGTACTTC.